This T cell receptor (beta chain) was sequenced in a study of OX40 agonist ivuxolimab in advanced cancers. Notes on the study in general: Near-lowest levels of clonal expansion characterized partial responders at 0.1-3.0 mg/kg. Averaging showed that CD8+ T cells had more expanded clones than CD4+ did. Nonresponders, in some cases, also had low normalized T-cell clonal expansion.

Remarks on this clone: The target antigen is unknown.

Sequencing was performed with immunoSEQ multiplex PCR; in TCRdb, only in-frame clones are kept and a portion is missing. The sample consists of approximately 80,000 clones, around 91% of them appearing once. Sequenced material: CD4+ or CD8+ T cells sorted from blood, taken in a trial of the OX40 agonist ivuxolimab. The receptor was isolated from an adult with an advanced solid tumor such as melanoma, head and neck, liver or kidney cancer.

The chain's CDR3 is CASSLEPGSGGAGADTQYF. The CDR3 DNA follows: TGCGCCAGCAGCTTGGAACCCGGGAGCGGGGGGGCCGGAGCAGATACGCAGTATTTT. The genes are TRBV5-1 and TRBJ2-3, with TRBD2 matching over 10 bases. The CDR3 has 19 amino acids. The V segment lost 0 bases and the J segment 4 bases; nucleotides outside the gene matches: 14. The germline V gene has CDR1 SGHRS and CDR2 YFSETQ.